The 24 T cell receptor beta chains listed next were all sequenced from one sample in a study of cytomegalovirus exposure and HLA in healthy donors. It was with 60 Vbeta and 13 Jbeta primers that the PCR ran. TCRdb's table, derived via immunoSEQ multiplex PCR, lists solely in-frame clones and lacks some. This sample has around 190,000 clones; around 82% occur once, and the top ten carry around 5.7%. The sample comprised PBMCs. Receptor source: a man between 40 and 49 years old in good health and CMV-seronegative.

V is TRBV9 and J is TRBJ2-5; 12 positions agree with TRBD2. Germline CDR1 is SGDLS and CDR2 is YYNGEE. V lost 5 bases and J lost 2; bases outside the gene matches: 16. The CDR3 totals 19 residues. The CDR3 nucleotides read TGTGCCAGCAGTCGGGGGTGGGCTAGCGGGGGGGGGCCTCAAGAGACCCAGTACTTC. Translation: CASSRGWASGGGPQETQYF.

The chain uses TRBV6-6 and TRBJ2-7, with 10 bases matching TRBD1. The CDR3 runs 14 residues. V shed 7 bases, J shed 6 bases, and the junction held 9 bases outside the gene matches. Germline lookup yields CDR1 MNHNY and CDR2 SVGAGI (reference sequence). The CDR3 nucleotides read TGTGCCAGCACCACGGGGACAGGGGCGACCGAGCAGTACTTC. Translated: CASTTGTGATEQYF.

V gene TRBV29-1 combines with J gene TRBJ2-3; 14 nucleotides match TRBD2. Germline assignment: CDR1 SQVTM and CDR2 ANQGSEA. The CDR3 contains 15 residues. The junction had 4 bases not matched to a gene; V was cut back by 5 bases and J by 3 bases. The CDR3 reads CSVSGTSGSTDTQYF. The CDR3 coding sequence is TGCAGCGTTAGCGGGACTAGCGGGAGTACAGATACGCAGTATTTT.

The table lists this clone with a count of one. This chain links TRBV6-1 with TRBJ1-6; 7 nucleotides line up with TRBD1. The CDR3 contains 14 residues. Germline trimming cut 0 bases from V and 10 bases from J; bases unmatched to any gene: 3. CDR1 is MNHNS, CDR2 SASEGT, per germline. The CDR3 spells CASSEAGTVSPLHF. DNA for the CDR3: TGTGCCAGCAGTGAAGCCGGGACAGTCTCACCCCTCCACTTT.

The chain has TRBV27 and TRBJ2-7, with 9 nucleotides matching TRBD2. The ends lost 6 bases at V and 2 bases at J; junction bases unmatched: 8. The CDR3 consists of 15 residues. CDR1 MNHEY and CDR2 SMNVEV come from the germline V gene (reference sequence). The CDR3: CASSGISGSPYEQYF. The CDR3 nucleotides read TGTGCCAGCAGCGGGATTAGCGGGAGCCCCTACGAGCAGTACTTC.

The chain uses TRBV6-1 and TRBJ1-5, with unresolved D. The CDR3 is 15 residues long. Looked up from germline, CDR1 is MNHNS and CDR2 is SASEGT. V gave up 1 base and J gave up 6 bases, with 13 bases separating them. Written as DNA, the CDR3 is TGTGCCAGCAGTGAAGGGTGGCAGGAAGGTCAGCCCCAGCATTTT. Its translation: CASSEGWQEGQPQHF.

In this sample, this clone turned up once. The chain links TRBV6-5 to TRBJ2-5; TRBD2 matches 10 bases. The ends lost 0 bases at V and 5 bases at J; junction bases unmatched: 3. Germline V gives CDR1 MNHEY, CDR2 SVGAGI. This CDR3 is built from 15 residues. The chain's CDR3 is CASSYSERGGETQYF. In nucleotides, the CDR3 is TGTGCCAGCAGTTACTCGGAGCGGGGGGGTGAGACCCAGTACTTC.

The chain carries TRBV4-3 and TRBJ1-1, with TRBD1 matching 8 bases. The CDR3 runs 18 residues. Losses at the gene ends were 0 bases for V and 4 bases for J; bases not matched to a gene: 13. Per germline, CDR1 LGHNA and CDR2 YSLEER. This CDR3 reads CASSQDRVEQGGGTEAFF. DNA for the CDR3: TGCGCCAGCAGCCAAGATCGGGTTGAACAGGGGGGTGGCACTGAAGCTTTCTTT.

V usage is TRBV5-6 and J usage is TRBJ2-5; 8 nucleotides align to TRBD1. This CDR3 is 14 amino acids long. J was trimmed by 4 bases and V by 4 bases; bases with no gene match: 6. CDR1 and CDR2 from the germline V gene are SGHDT and YYEEEE. The CDR3 is CASSDGQGGETQYF. CDR3 nucleotides: TGTGCCAGCAGCGATGGACAGGGAGGAGAGACCCAGTACTTC.

This clone was observed a few times. This chain joins TRBV30 and TRBJ1-3, with TRBD1 matching over 10 bases. Trimming cost V 5 bases and J 3 bases; bases outside gene matches: 4. Germline V lookup: CDR1 GTSNPN, CDR2 SVGIG (reference sequence). The length of the CDR3 is 14 residues. The CDR3 region has the DNA TGTGCCTGGGACAGGGGGCCGGGTGGAAACACCATATATTTT. Amino acids: CAWDRGPGGNTIYF.

This clone has more than one count but fewer than ten. This chain uses TRBV11-3 with TRBJ1-1; 8 bases fit TRBD1. V shed 5 bases, J shed 1 base, and the junction held 3 bases outside the gene matches. Germline V lookup: CDR1 SGHNT, CDR2 YENEEA. The CDR3 runs to 14 residues. The DNA for the CDR3 is TGTGCCAGCAGCCAGGGGGCACGGAACACTGAAGCTTTCTTT. Its translation is CASSQGARNTEAFF.

CDR3 protein: CASSLAWASGSEQYF. The DNA of the CDR3 is TGTGCCAGCAGCTTGGCCTGGGCTAGCGGGAGCGAGCAGTACTTC. The J gene is TRBJ2-7, the V gene TRBV5-6, with 10 bases identical to TRBD2. CDR1 SGHDT and CDR2 YYEEEE come from the germline V gene. The CDR3 has 15 amino acids. The V gene end was trimmed by 0 bases and the J gene end by 6 bases; junction bases not matched to a gene: 6.

The genes are TRBV9 and TRBJ2-5, with 9 bases identical to TRBD1. With 3 bases clipped from V and 5 bases from J, the junction kept 8 bases outside the gene matches. Germline CDR1 is SGDLS and CDR2 is YYNGEE. The CDR3 length is 15 residues. CDR3 DNA sequence: TGTGCCAGCAGCGCGCACCCCACAGGGGGCGAGACCCAGTACTTC. It codes for CASSAHPTGGETQYF.

This chain joins TRBV4-3 and TRBJ2-1, with TRBD2 matching 9 bases. CDR3 length: 19 residues. The V segment lost 0 bases and the J segment 3 bases; nucleotides outside the gene matches: 12. Germline V gene lookup returns CDR1 LGHNA and CDR2 YSLEER. DNA of the CDR3: TGCGCCAGCAGCCAAGATTCGCGGTCCCTAGCGGGGAGCTACAATGAGCAGTTCTTC. Its protein product is CASSQDSRSLAGSYNEQFF.

The chain couples TRBV10-2 to TRBJ2-1; D not certain. CDR1 WSHSY and CDR2 SAAADI come from the germline V gene. The CDR3 spans 14 residues. Trimming shortened V by 3 bases and J by 2 bases, and 8 bases separated the two germline ends. DNA of the CDR3: TGCGCCAGCAGTGACAGGTTGACCTACAATGAGCAGTTCTTC. It encodes CASSDRLTYNEQFF.

The gene calls are TRBV7-9 and TRBJ2-7; tentatively, D is TRBD1 (6 bases). V lost 3 bases and J 6 bases, leaving 12 bases between the germline ends. Germline V gene sequence: CDR1 SEHNR, CDR2 FQNEAQ (reference sequence). This CDR3 is built from 13 residues. The CDR3 is CASSFTGMGEQYF. CDR3 nucleotides: TGTGCCAGCAGCTTTACAGGGATGGGCGAGCAGTACTTC.

The V call is TRBV21-1, the J call TRBJ1-3; the D call of TRBD1 is as the table states it, not checked on the DNA. TRBV21-1 is an annotated pseudogene. This CDR3 region has 17 residues. The CDR3 DNA follows: TGTGCCAGCAGCAAAGAGCTGAGGGGGTTGTCCGGAAACACCATATATTTT. It specifies CASSKELRGLSGNTIYF.

This clone came up a few times. The chain recombines TRBV27 with TRBJ1-1; D is unclear. The germline V gene has CDR1 MNHEY and CDR2 SMNVEV (reference sequence). This CDR3 contains 13 residues. V lost 5 bases and J lost 4, with 11 bases in between. CDR3 bases: TGTGCCAGCAGTCCCCTTCCTGTCACTGAAGCTTTCTTT. It specifies CASSPLPVTEAFF.

This chain connects TRBV10-3 to TRBJ2-7, with 16 nucleotides matching TRBD2. Germline V gene data show CDR1 as ENHRY and CDR2 as SYGVKD. CDR3 length: 18 residues. J lost 5 bases, V lost 3 bases, and 10 bases had no gene match. In DNA, the CDR3 is TGTGCCATCAGTGATCCGGGACTAGCGGGAGGGCCGAGAAACGAGCAGTACTTC. Translation: CAISDPGLAGGPRNEQYF.

The gene calls are TRBV7-6 and TRBJ2-7; TRBD1 aligns across 7 bases. Germline trimming cut 5 bases from V and 5 bases from J; bases unmatched to any gene: 9. This CDR3 spans 14 amino acids. The V gene's germline CDR1 is SGHVS and CDR2 FNYEAQ. The CDR3 spells CASSQTGQINEQYF. CDR3 nucleotide sequence: TGTGCCAGCAGCCAAACGGGACAGATCAACGAGCAGTACTTC.

This clone was recorded only once. This chain connects TRBV5-1 to TRBJ1-2, with a weak D call TRBD1 (6 bases). This CDR3 comprises 13 residues. V dropped 0 bases and J dropped 3 bases, with 6 bases sitting between them. CDR1 is SGHRS, CDR2 YFSETQ, per germline. The CDR3 DNA sequence: TGCGCCAGCAGCTTGGACAGGGACTATGGCTACACCTTC. This codes for CASSLDRDYGYTF.

In its sample, this clone was seen once. The rearrangement links TRBV4-3 to TRBJ2-1; D is possibly TRBD2 (5 bases). Germline assignment: CDR1 LGHNA and CDR2 YSLEER. V was pared by 3 bases and J by 9 bases, with 12 bases between. The CDR3 is made up of 13 amino acids. The CDR3 protein is CASSQEVLSEQFF. CDR3 bases: TGCGCCAGCAGCCAGGAGGTCCTGAGTGAGCAGTTCTTC.

The genes are TRBV2 and TRBJ1-2; 7 bases fit TRBD1. CDR3 length equals 13 residues. The germline gives CDR1 SNHLY, CDR2 FYNNEI. V dropped 8 bases and J dropped 4; count of bases not matched to a gene: 7. The CDR3 coding sequence is TGTGCCAGCGAGTTAGGGGACAGCTATGGCTACACCTTC. This translates into CASELGDSYGYTF.

J is TRBJ1-2 and V is TRBV5-4, with 9 positions matching TRBD1. The CDR3 covers 14 residues. V trimming: 5 bases; J trimming: 2 bases; junction bases outside the gene matches: 4. Germline CDR1 reads SGHNT; CDR2 reads YYREEE (reference sequence). The CDR3 DNA reads TGTGCCAGCAGTTCCGGGACAGGGAACTATGGCTACACCTTC. Translation: CASSSGTGNYGYTF. Complete variable domain (other parts from reference TRBV5-4 and TRBJ1-2): ETGVTQSPTHLIKTRGQQVTLRCSSQSGHNTVSWYQQALGQGPQFIFQYYREEENGRGNFPPRFSGLQFPNYSSELNVNALELDDSALYLCASSSGTGNYGYTFGSGTRLTVV.